The 21 T cell receptor beta chains below come from one sample, sequenced in a study of cytomegalovirus exposure and HLA in healthy donors. This PCR relied on a set of 60 Vbeta primers and 13 Jbeta primers. Only in-frame clones appear in the TCRdb table, and some are missing; sequencing was by immunoSEQ multiplex PCR. Of under 150,000 clones in the sample, around 72% were seen once. The sequenced sample consisted of PBMCs. These receptors originate from a man aged 50-59 years in good health and CMV-seropositive.

The rearrangement uses TRBV4-3 and TRBJ2-7; unclear D gene. The CDR3 is 14 amino acids. V lost 0 bases and J 6 bases, leaving 12 bases between the germline ends. Germline CDR1 and CDR2: LGHNA and YSLEER. CDR3 in DNA: TGCGCCAGCAGCCAAGATTTTGGGCAGGTCGAGCAGTACTTC. Translated, it gives CASSQDFGQVEQYF.

The rearrangement links TRBV18 to TRBJ2-5; maybe TRBD1 (5 bases). Trimming took off 2 bases at V and 1 base at J, with 5 bases between the two ends. The germline CDR1 and CDR2 sequences are KGHSH and LQKENI. There are 13 residues in the CDR3. CDR3 in amino acids: CASSPRGQETQYF. The CDR3, as DNA: TGTGCCAGCTCACCAAGGGGCCAAGAGACCCAGTACTTC.

The chain joins TRBV6-1 to TRBJ2-7; no definite D call. The CDR3 loop spans 17 amino acids. V gave up 1 base and J gave up 0 bases, with 16 bases separating them. The germline CDR1 and CDR2 sequences are MNHNS and SASEGT. CDR3 sequence reads: CASSEVGWARHSYEQYF. CDR3 DNA sequence: TGTGCCAGCAGTGAAGTGGGTTGGGCGAGACACTCCTACGAGCAGTACTTC.

The chain links TRBV7-6 to TRBJ1-3; TRBD1 aligns across 12 bases. V shed 1 base, J shed 4 bases, and the junction held 5 bases outside the gene matches. Germline assignment: CDR1 SGHVS and CDR2 FNYEAQ. This CDR3 is built from 17 residues. CDR3 amino acids: CASSLGGTGGAGNTIYF. The CDR3 DNA follows: TGTGCCAGCAGCTTAGGGGGGACAGGGGGCGCCGGAAACACCATATATTTT.

V gene TRBV7-6 combines with J gene TRBJ1-4; the D gene is possibly TRBD1 (6 bases). The CDR3 length is 15 residues. CDR1 and CDR2 (germline): SGHVS, FNYEAQ. V was clipped by 7 bases and J by 3 bases, with 15 bases between them. The CDR3 loop is CASKPGARSNEKLFF. In DNA form, the CDR3 reads TGTGCCAGCAAGCCAGGGGCGCGATCTAATGAAAAACTGTTTTTT.

The chain is built from TRBV7-2 and TRBJ1-2, with 7 bases identical to TRBD1. V lost 4 bases to trimming and J lost 6 bases; unmatched junction nucleotides: 8. Germline loops: CDR1 SGHTA, CDR2 FQGNSA. CDR3 length equals 14 residues. The CDR3 protein is CASSSRKGADGYTF. CDR3 DNA sequence: TGTGCCAGCAGCTCCCGGAAGGGGGCGGATGGCTACACCTTC. Supplemented by reference TRBV7-2 and TRBJ1-2, the full variable domain reads GAGVSQSPSNKVTEKGKDVELRCDPISGHTALYWYRQSLGQGLEFLIYFQGNSAPDKSGLPSDRFSAERTGGSVSTLTIQRTQQEDSAVYLCASSSRKGADGYTFGSGTRLTVV.

The chain recombines TRBV7-2 with TRBJ2-2, with TRBD1 identical over 8 bases. CDR1 SGHTA and CDR2 FQGNSA come from the germline V gene. The ends lost 5 bases at V and 6 bases at J; junction bases unmatched: 8. CDR3 length: 15 amino acids. The CDR3 sequence: CASSLTGGAAGELFF. The CDR3 nucleotides read TGTGCCAGCAGCCTAACAGGGGGTGCTGCCGGGGAGCTGTTTTTT.

V and J are TRBV5-1 and TRBJ2-3; 9 bases agree with TRBD2. V shed 2 bases and J 2 bases; nucleotides not matched to a gene: 6. This CDR3 is 16 amino acids long. In germline, CDR1 is SGHRS, CDR2 YFSETQ. In nucleotides, the CDR3 is TGCGCCAGCAGCTTTCCAGCGGGAGGCGTCACAGATACGCAGTATTTT. Translating gives CASSFPAGGVTDTQYF.

The V gene is TRBV6-5, the J gene TRBJ1-1; TRBD1 matches at 7 bases. The V gene's germline CDR1 is MNHEY and CDR2 SVGAGI. The CDR3 contains 11 residues. After removal of 10 bases from V and 7 bases from J, the junction contained 6 bases not matched to a gene. CDR3 sequence: CATDQGGEAFF. The CDR3, as DNA: TGTGCCACCGATCAGGGGGGTGAAGCTTTCTTT.

The CDR3 sequence is CSVTGQGAKLFF. DNA of the CDR3: TGCAGCGTCACAGGACAGGGAGCAAAACTGTTTTTT. The rearrangement uses TRBV29-1 and TRBJ1-4; 8 nucleotides line up with TRBD1. CDR1 is SQVTM, CDR2 ANQGSEA, per germline. V dropped 6 bases and J dropped 10; count of bases not matched to a gene: 7. CDR3 length: 12 residues.

This clone was picked up a small number of times. J is TRBJ1-1 and V is TRBV7-9, with no clear D. Trimming stripped 5 bases from V and 1 base from J, with 8 bases between. The germline CDR1 and CDR2 sequences are SEHNR and FQNEAQ (reference sequence). The CDR3 has 13 residues. CDR3 DNA: TGTGCCAGCAGCGTCGGGGAGAACACTGAAGCTTTCTTT. This translates into CASSVGENTEAFF.

The chain combines TRBV27 with TRBJ2-1; TRBD2 agrees at 9 bases. The CDR3 length is 15 residues. Per the germline V gene, CDR1 is MNHEY and CDR2 is SMNVEV (reference sequence). The junction had 8 bases not matched to a gene; V was cut back by 6 bases and J by 5 bases. The CDR3 nucleotides read TGTGCCAGCAGACCGCGGGGGGGCCGGAACAATGAGCAGTTCTTC. It codes for CASRPRGGRNNEQFF.

V gene TRBV19 combines with J gene TRBJ2-7; D may be TRBD1 (7 bases). With 6 bases removed from V and 3 bases from J, the gap between germline ends came to 21 bases. Germline V gene sequence: CDR1 LNHDA, CDR2 SQIVND (reference sequence). The CDR3 is 16 amino acids. The CDR3 coding sequence is TGTGCCAGTAGGCCTCAGGGGGGCGGCCGGGGCTACGAGCAGTACTTC. This encodes CASRPQGGGRGYEQYF.

J is TRBJ1-3 and V is TRBV27, with D maybe TRBD1 (6 bases). Germline-derived CDR1 and CDR2 are MNHEY and SMNVEV (reference sequence). The CDR3 spans 13 residues. V was trimmed by 3 bases and J by 4 bases, leaving 7 bases between them. This chain's CDR3 is CASSFRGGNTIYF. The CDR3 DNA is TGTGCCAGCAGTTTCAGGGGAGGAAACACCATATATTTT.

The J gene is TRBJ2-1, the V gene TRBV5-1; TRBD2 agrees at 12 bases. This CDR3 is built from 17 residues. The V gene's germline CDR1 is SGHRS and CDR2 YFSETQ. Unmatched junction bases numbered 3, after V lost 2 bases and J lost 0 bases. The CDR3 DNA is TGCGCCAGCAGCTTTCTAGCGGGGGGGAACTCCTACAATGAGCAGTTCTTC. Its translation is CASSFLAGGNSYNEQFF.

The chain carries TRBV27 and TRBJ1-1; maybe TRBD1 (6 bases). CDR1 is MNHEY, CDR2 SMNVEV, per germline (reference sequence). CDR3 size: 14 residues. V was clipped by 3 bases and J by 1 base, with 9 bases between them. CDR3 nucleotides: TGTGCCAGCAGTTTTTCAGGGGCGAACACTGAAGCTTTCTTT. Residues: CASSFSGANTEAFF.

The chain is built from TRBV6-1 and TRBJ2-5; 9 bases fit TRBD1. TRBJ2-7 matches the DNA end more closely, so the J call is doubtful. The CDR3 contains 13 residues. Germline-derived CDR1 and CDR2 are MNHNS and SASEGT. The DNA of the CDR3 is TGTGCCGGATCCCGGGACAGGGTCTACGAGCAGTACTTC. Translated: CAGSRDRVYEQYF.

This chain connects TRBV5-1 to TRBJ2-7, with D perhaps matching TRBD2 (5 bases). CDR3 length equals 15 residues. Looked up from germline, CDR1 is SGHRS and CDR2 is YFSETQ. V was trimmed by 4 bases and J by 0 bases, leaving 14 bases between them. CDR3 DNA: TGCGCCAGCAGCCCTTCGAGCGGAAGCTCCTACGAGCAGTACTTC. Protein sequence: CASSPSSGSSYEQYF.

This clone was counted only a few times. V is TRBV7-2 and J is TRBJ1-5; perhaps TRBD1 as D (6 bases). Between the trimmed V and J ends, which lost 5 bases and 0 bases, there was a span of 11 bases. Germline loops: CDR1 SGHTA, CDR2 FQGNSA. The CDR3 contains 15 residues. The CDR3 protein is CASSTHRDSNQPQHF. The DNA for the CDR3 is TGTGCCAGCAGCACCCACAGGGATAGCAATCAGCCCCAGCATTTT.

This chain links TRBV4-1 with TRBJ1-4; 8 bases are a match to TRBD1. The germline gives CDR1 MGHRA, CDR2 YSYEKL. Trimming cost V 1 base and J 10 bases; bases outside gene matches: 5. This CDR3 comprises 14 residues. The CDR3 region is CASSQAGGQVKLFF. CDR3 coding DNA: TGCGCCAGCAGCCAAGCAGGGGGCCAAGTAAAACTGTTTTTT.

The chain uses TRBV19 and TRBJ2-1, with a tentative D call TRBD2 (6 bases). Trimming shortened V by 5 bases and J by 7 bases, and 18 bases separated the two germline ends. Looked up from germline, CDR1 is LNHDA and CDR2 is SQIVND (reference sequence). The CDR3 has 15 residues. CDR3 coding DNA: TGTGCCAGTAGTTTGGGGGACTCGTTGCGTAATGAGCAGTTCTTC. Amino acid sequence: CASSLGDSLRNEQFF.